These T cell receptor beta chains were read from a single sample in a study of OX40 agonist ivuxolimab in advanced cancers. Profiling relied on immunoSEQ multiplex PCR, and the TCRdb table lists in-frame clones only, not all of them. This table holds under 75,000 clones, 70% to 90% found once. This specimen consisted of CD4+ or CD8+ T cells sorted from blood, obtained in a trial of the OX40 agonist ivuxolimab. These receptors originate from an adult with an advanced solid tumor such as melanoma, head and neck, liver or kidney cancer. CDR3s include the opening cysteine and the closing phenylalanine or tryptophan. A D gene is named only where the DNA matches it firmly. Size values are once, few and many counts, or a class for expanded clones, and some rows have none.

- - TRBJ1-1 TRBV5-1 CASSPDTQNTEAFF TGCGCCAGCAGCCCAGACACCCAGAACACTGAAGCTTTCTTT
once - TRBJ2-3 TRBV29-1 CSVEAPPDTQYF TGCAGCGTTGAGGCGCCCCCAGATACGCAGTATTTT
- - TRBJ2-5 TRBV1 CTSSQDLTSGGAEETQYF TGCACCAGCAGCCAAGATTTGACTAGCGGGGGGGCCGAAGAGACCCAGTACTTC
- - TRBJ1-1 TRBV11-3 CASSLRQGTEAFF TGTGCCAGCAGCTTAAGGCAAGGCACTGAAGCTTTCTTT
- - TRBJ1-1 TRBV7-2 CASSLGVEYTEAFF TGTGCCAGCAGCTTAGGGGTGGAGTACACTGAAGCTTTCTTT
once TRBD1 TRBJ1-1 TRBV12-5 CASGLATGLEDTEAFF TGTGCTAGTGGTTTGGCGACAGGGTTGGAGGACACTGAAGCTTTCTTT
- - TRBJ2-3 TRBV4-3 CASSHRGTSTDTQYF TGCGCCAGCAGCCATCGAGGGACTAGCACAGATACGCAGTATTTT
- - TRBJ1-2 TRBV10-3 CAIPGAVYGYTF TGTGCCATACCGGGAGCTGTCTATGGCTACACCTTC
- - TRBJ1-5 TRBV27 CASSLKGVNQPQHF TGTGCCAGCAGTCTTAAGGGGGTTAATCAGCCCCAGCATTTT
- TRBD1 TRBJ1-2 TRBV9 CASSAGTGGYYGYTF TGTGCCAGCAGCGCTGGGACAGGGGGGTACTATGGCTACACCTTC
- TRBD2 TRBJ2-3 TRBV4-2 CASSPRASGISDTQYF TGTGCCAGCAGCCCTCGGGCTAGCGGGATTTCAGATACGCAGTATTTT
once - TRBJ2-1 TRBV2 CASTRRTEQFF TGTGCCAGCACTCGACGGACGGAGCAGTTCTTC
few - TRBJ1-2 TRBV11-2 CASSPERGIGGYTF TGTGCCAGCAGCCCAGAGCGGGGTATAGGGGGCTACACCTTC
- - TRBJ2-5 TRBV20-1 CSASGPGTQYF TGCAGTGCTAGCGGGCCGGGGACCCAGTACTTC
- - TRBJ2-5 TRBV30 CAWSDQETQYF TGTGCCTGGAGTGACCAAGAGACCCAGTACTTC